A selection of T cell receptor beta chains follows, all from one sample in a study of cytomegalovirus exposure and HLA in healthy donors. Generated by immunoSEQ multiplex PCR, the TCRdb table keeps only in-frame clones and is missing some. The table has about 200,000 clones, about 12% seen once; the top ten hold roughly 7.7%. Material: PBMCs. The receptors were gathered from a man over 45 in good health and CMV-seropositive. Both conserved end residues are part of each CDR3. The D gene is left open where the match is weak. Size values are once, few and many counts, or a class for expanded clones, and some rows have none.

J | size | D | V | CDR3 | DNA
TRBJ2-1 | few | NA | TRBV5-1 | CASSLGPTEGNEQFF | TGCGCCAGCAGCTTGGGGCCCACAGAGGGCAATGAGCAGTTCTTC
TRBJ1-1 | few | NA | TRBV9 | CASSVGSNTEAFF | TGTGCCAGCAGCGTCGGGAGTAACACTGAAGCTTTCTTT
TRBJ1-4 | few | NA | TRBV7-2 | CASSLEGTGGRKLFF | TGTGCCAGCAGCTTGGAAGGGACCGGAGGGCGAAAACTGTTTTTT
TRBJ2-2 | few | NA | TRBV5-4 | CASSSELAGAITGELFF | TGTGCCAGCAGCAGCGAATTGGCGGGGGCTATCACCGGGGAGCTGTTTTTT
TRBJ1-1 | NA | TRBD1 | TRBV19 | CASRGRGVHTEAFF | TGTGCCAGTAGAGGCAGGGGGGTTCACACTGAAGCTTTCTTT
TRBJ2-4 | NA | NA | TRBV28 | CASSLVQGVKVIQYF | TGTGCCAGCAGTTTAGTACAGGGCGTAAAAGTTATTCAGTACTTC
TRBJ2-5 | few | NA | TRBV2 | CASSPGQGGGETQYF | TGTGCCAGCAGTCCCGGACAGGGAGGGGGAGAGACCCAGTACTTC
TRBJ1-4 | NA | NA | TRBV6-5 | CASSYSGGTNEKLFF | TGTGCCAGCAGTTACTCAGGAGGGACTAATGAAAAACTGTTTTTT
TRBJ2-2 | NA | TRBD1 | TRBV7-2 | CASSHGDRETGELFF | TGTGCCAGCAGCCATGGGGACAGGGAGACCGGGGAGCTGTTTTTT
TRBJ1-4 | few | TRBD1 | TRBV9 | CASSTRQGINEKLFF | TGTGCCAGCAGCACGCGACAGGGAATAAATGAAAAACTGTTTTTT
TRBJ1-1 | few | NA | TRBV6-6 | CASSLGGSNTEAFF | TGTGCCAGCAGTTTAGGGGGAAGCAACACTGAAGCTTTCTTT
TRBJ2-7 | few | TRBD1 | TRBV11-3 | CASSPRQGNEQYF | TGTGCCAGCAGCCCTAGACAGGGGAACGAGCAGTACTTC
TRBJ1-2 | NA | NA | TRBV6-5 | CASSYLGGSNYGYTF | TGTGCCAGCAGTTACCTTGGCGGATCTAACTATGGCTACACCTTC
TRBJ1-5 | few | NA | TRBV4-2 | CASSQDDQGHQPQHF | TGTGCCAGCAGCCAAGATGACCAGGGGCATCAGCCCCAGCATTTT
TRBJ1-3 | few | NA | TRBV2 | CASSELVLSGNTIYF | TGTGCCAGCAGTGAATTAGTGCTCTCTGGAAACACCATATATTTT
TRBJ1-1 | NA | TRBD1 | TRBV19 | CASRSSRGQDVAFF | TGTGCCAGTAGATCGAGTCGGGGACAGGACGTAGCTTTCTTT
TRBJ2-3 | NA | TRBD1 | TRBV11-3 | CASISSTGGVSTDTQYF | TGTGCCAGCATCTCCTCGACAGGGGGAGTGAGCACAGATACGCAGTATTTT
TRBJ1-1 | NA | NA | TRBV6-1 | CASSTGLTEAFF | TGTGCCAGCAGTACAGGGCTCACTGAAGCTTTCTTT
TRBJ2-1 | NA | TRBD2 | TRBV29-1 | CSVSGTSGERSYNEQFF | TGCAGCGTATCAGGGACTAGCGGCGAGAGGTCCTACAATGAGCAGTTCTTC
TRBJ2-2 | few | NA | TRBV9 | CASSVGTANTGELFF | TGTGCCAGCAGCGTAGGGACAGCGAACACCGGGGAGCTGTTTTTT
TRBJ2-2 | NA | TRBD2 | TRBV10-3 | CAISGGTSGGLNTGELFF | TGTGCCATCAGTGGGGGGACTAGCGGGGGCCTGAACACCGGGGAGCTGTTTTTT
TRBJ1-1 | few | TRBD1 | TRBV7-2 | CASSFSTQGGSNTEAFF | TGTGCCAGCAGCTTCTCGACACAGGGGGGATCAAACACTGAAGCTTTCTTT
TRBJ1-2 | NA | NA | TRBV7-9 | CASSRRGYGYTF | TGTGCCAGCAGCCGACGGGGCTATGGCTACACCTTC
TRBJ1-6 | NA | NA | TRBV19 | CASSGLRPAYNSPLHF | TGTGCCAGCTCGGGGTTACGGCCGGCATATAATTCACCCCTCCACTTT
TRBJ2-3 | NA | NA | TRBV6-5 | CASSYGLPSTDTQYF | TGTGCCAGCAGTTATGGACTTCCTAGCACAGATACGCAGTATTTT
TRBJ1-2 | NA | TRBD1 | TRBV6-1 | CASSGMPGQGSANYGYTF | TGTGCCAGCAGTGGGATGCCGGGACAGGGATCCGCTAACTATGGCTACACCTTC
TRBJ1-5 | NA | TRBD1 | TRBV5-1 | CASSQDRDSNQPQHF | TGCGCCAGCAGCCAGGACAGGGACAGCAATCAGCCCCAGCATTTT
TRBJ1-6 | few | NA | TRBV7-3 | CASSLRADSNSPLHF | TGTGCCAGCAGCTTAAGGGCAGATTCTAATTCACCCCTCCACTTT
TRBJ2-1 | few | NA | TRBV30 | CAWGLKGGPNEQFF | TGTGCCTGGGGGTTAAAGGGGGGGCCCAATGAGCAGTTCTTC
TRBJ1-2 | few | NA | TRBV28 | CASSIIRQANYGYTF | TGTGCCAGCAGTATTATTCGCCAGGCTAACTATGGCTACACCTTC
TRBJ2-5 | NA | NA | TRBV5-1 | CASTRDTRETQYF | TGCGCCAGCACCCGGGACACCCGAGAGACCCAGTACTTC
TRBJ1-5 | NA | TRBD1 | TRBV10-2 | CASSHRDRGYQPQHF | TGCGCCAGCAGCCACCGGGACAGGGGTTATCAGCCCCAGCATTTT